The rows below give T cell receptor beta chains drawn from one sample of a study of shared clonotypes between healthy human individuals. Clones were read by immunoSEQ multiplex PCR, and TCRdb kept only the in-frame ones, dropping some. Here the sample spans over a million clones, roughly 96% being singletons. Sequencing input: naive CD4+ T cells sorted from blood. The receptors come from a man aged 30-40 years in good health. Both conserved end residues are part of each CDR3. D genes are given only for firm matches. A row's size may be missing; if present it is once, few, many or a size class.

J gene	V gene	D gene	clone size	CDR3 DNA	CDR3 protein
TRBJ1-1	TRBV29-1	-	-	TGCAGCGTTGAAGACCCACCGGGGGGCACTGAAGCTTTCTTT	CSVEDPPGGTEAFF
TRBJ1-2	TRBV6-5	-	-	TGTGCCAGCAGTTACATGGGGGGGCTCTCCTATGGCTACACCTTC	CASSYMGGLSYGYTF
TRBJ2-7	TRBV10-3	TRBD2	-	TGTGCCATCAGTACCGGGACTAGAGCCTACGAGCAGTACTTC	CAISTGTRAYEQYF
TRBJ2-3	TRBV5-1	-	-	TGCGCCAGCAACTCGATCGGGGGAGGTAGCACAGATACGCAGTATTTT	CASNSIGGGSTDTQYF
TRBJ1-4	TRBV20-1	-	-	TGCAGTGCCCGGAATGAAAAACTGTTTTTT	CSARNEKLFF
TRBJ2-7	TRBV5-1	TRBD2	-	TGCGCCAGCAGCCGGACTAGCGCTAGCTCCTACGAGCAGTACTTC	CASSRTSASSYEQYF
TRBJ2-1	TRBV7-2	-	once	TGTGCCAGCAGCTTAGCATGGGGATCCTACAATGAGCAGTTCTTC	CASSLAWGSYNEQFF
TRBJ2-1	TRBV9	TRBD2	once	TGTGCCAGCAGCGTAGTAAGCGGGAGGGACAATGAGCAGTTCTTC	CASSVVSGRDNEQFF
TRBJ2-7	TRBV11-1	-	-	TGTGCCAGCAGGCAGACAGGGACCAACGCGGGAAGTCTGGGCGAGCAGTACTTC	CASRQTGTNAGSLGEQYF
TRBJ2-2	TRBV14	-	-	TGTGCCAGCAGCCAAGACGCTACCGGGGAGCTGTTTTTT	CASSQDATGELFF
TRBJ1-5	TRBV28	-	-	TGTGCCAGCACCTCCGGAGAGGGCTATCAGCCCCAGCATTTT	CASTSGEGYQPQHF